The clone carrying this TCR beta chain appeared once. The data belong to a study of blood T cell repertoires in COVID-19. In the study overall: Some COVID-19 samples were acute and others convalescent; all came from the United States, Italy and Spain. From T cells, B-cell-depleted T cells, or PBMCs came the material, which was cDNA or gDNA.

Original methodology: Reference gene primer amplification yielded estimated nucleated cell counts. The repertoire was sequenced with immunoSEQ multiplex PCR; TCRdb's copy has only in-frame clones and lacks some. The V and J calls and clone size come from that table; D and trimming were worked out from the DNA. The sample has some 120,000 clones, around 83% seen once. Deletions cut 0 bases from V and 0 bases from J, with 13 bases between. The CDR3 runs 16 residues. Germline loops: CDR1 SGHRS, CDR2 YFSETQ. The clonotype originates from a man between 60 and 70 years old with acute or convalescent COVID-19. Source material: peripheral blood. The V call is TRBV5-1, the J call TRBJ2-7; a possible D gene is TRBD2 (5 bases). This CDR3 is CASSLGLRDYSYEQYF. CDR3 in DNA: TGCGCCAGCAGCTTGGGTCTTAGAGACTACTCCTACGAGCAGTACTTC. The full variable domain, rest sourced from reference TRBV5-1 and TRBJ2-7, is KAGVTQTPRYLIKTRGQQVTLSCSPISGHRSVSWYQQTPGQGLQFLFEYFSETQRNKGNFPGRFSGRQFSNSRSEMNVSTLELGDSALYLCASSLGLRDYSYEQYFGPGTRLTVT.